This T cell receptor beta chain was found in a study of shared clonotypes between healthy human individuals. The sample holds many counts of this clone. As yet, its antigen is unknown. Study-wide points: Blood was the sole source, and tissue repertoires probably differ.

The CDR3 has 13 amino acids. V dropped 1 base and J dropped 4 bases, with 5 bases sitting between them. The V gene's germline CDR1 is SGHNT and CDR2 YENEEA. For every subset, genomic DNA was evenly distributed across several immunoSEQ plates. Assay used: immunoSEQ multiplex PCR; TCRdb lists only in-frame clones, some missing. The sample yields some 510,000 clones, 70% to 80% seen once. The chain is built from TRBV11-3 and TRBJ1-5; no clear D. The sequencing sample was made of PBMCs. This clonotype was sampled from a woman in her forties in good health. Some clones in this sample may be carry-over from other donors' samples. The CDR3 sequence: CASSLVRNQPQHF. In nucleotides, the CDR3 is TGTGCCAGCAGCTTAGTCCGGAATCAGCCCCAGCATTTT.